This TCR beta chain came from a study of T cell responses to AZD1222 COVID-19 vaccine. Germline values: CDR1 SGHTA, CDR2 FQGNSA. Between the trimmed V and J ends, which lost 1 base and 2 bases, there was a span of 14 bases. CDR3 length equals 16 residues. The table lists this clone with a count of one. Repertoires were generated with immunoSEQ multiplex PCR, while TCRdb's copy carries only in-frame clones and drops some. Counted here are about 100,000 clones, more than 75% occurring once; the ten biggest clones make up 3.3%. This specimen was peripheral blood, taken on day 0 of AZD1222 vaccination. The chain links TRBV7-2 to TRBJ2-5, with unresolved D. The receptor comes from an adult in good health. The CDR3, as DNA: TGTGCCAGCAGCTTAGTTTCCTCAGCGATGCAAGAGACCCAGTACTTC. Translating gives CASSLVSSAMQETQYF.